Described below is a single TCR beta chain sequence and its context. Its antigen is not identified. This entry comes from a study of T cell repertoires in cytomegalovirus infection. There are 13 residues in the CDR3. Between the trimmed V and J ends, which lost 4 bases and 4 bases, there was a span of 10 bases. In germline, CDR1 is MGHRA, CDR2 YSYEKL. Each CDR3 protein is one row after TCRdb ran MiXCR on the reads. Of about 340,000 distinct CDR3 sequences detected, about 27% appear once; the ten largest clones hold 20%. The receptor's source is a human donor in good health (CMV status not recorded). Some clones in this sample may be carry-over from other donors' samples. Specimen: cultured PBMCs, collected from culture after CMV antigen stimulation. The V gene is TRBV4-1, the J gene TRBJ1-1; TRBD1 might be the D (6 bases). Here the CDR3 DNA reads TGCGCCAGCAGCCGGACAGTCCGCACTGAAGCTTTCTTT. Protein sequence: CASSRTVRTEAFF.